What follows are 7 T cell receptor beta chains derived from one specimen sequenced in a study of blood T cell repertoires in COVID-19. Clones were sequenced by immunoSEQ multiplex PCR, and TCRdb holds only the in-frame ones, with some missing. This sample has roughly 97,000 clones, with 84% found just once. The sequenced sample consisted of peripheral blood. The receptors stem from a man aged 55 to 70 with acute or convalescent COVID-19.

The V call is TRBV5-4, the J call TRBJ2-7; D is perhaps TRBD1 (6 bases). The CDR3 totals 15 residues. V was shortened by 2 bases and J by 2 bases, with 14 bases between the two germline ends. Germline V CDR1 and CDR2: SGHNT, YYREEE (reference sequence). In nucleotides, the CDR3 is TGTGCCAGCAGCTTCGGGACATCCGGCCCCTACGAGCAGTACTTC. Translation gives CASSFGTSGPYEQYF.

This chain connects TRBV2 to TRBJ1-1; TRBD1 might be the D (5 bases). Per the germline V gene, CDR1 is SNHLY and CDR2 is FYNNEI. The CDR3 covers 14 residues. V was shortened by 1 base and J by 4 bases, with 10 bases between the two germline ends. The CDR3 protein is CASSEVRRGTEAFF. The CDR3 nucleotides are TGTGCCAGCAGTGAAGTAAGAAGGGGCACTGAAGCTTTCTTT.

The gene calls are TRBV13 and TRBJ1-4; D uncertain. Germline loops: CDR1 PRHDT, CDR2 FYEKMQ (reference sequence). This CDR3 has 12 residues. The ends were cut back, 0 bases at V and 10 bases at J, with 6 bases in the middle. The CDR3 nucleotides are TGTGCCAGCAGCTTAGGGCAGGCAAAACTGTTTTTT. Its protein product is CASSLGQAKLFF. Based on the CDR3 plus reference TRBV13 and TRBJ1-4, the full variable domain is AAGVIQSPRHLIKEKRETATLKCYPIPRHDTVYWYQQGPGQDPQFLISFYEKMQSDKGSIPDRFSAQQFSDYHSELNMSSLELGDSALYFCASSLGQAKLFFGSGTQLSVL.

The rearrangement links TRBV15 to TRBJ2-5; D is uncertain. The length of the CDR3 is 14 residues. The V gene's germline CDR1 is LNHNV and CDR2 YYDKDF (reference sequence). V was shortened by 2 bases and J by 6 bases, with 13 bases between the two germline ends. CDR3 sequence (DNA): TGTGCCACCAGCAGACAAGAACAAGTGAAGACCCAGTACTTC. This gives the protein CATSRQEQVKTQYF. Full variable domain (missing parts from reference TRBV15 and TRBJ2-5): DAMVIQNPRYQVTQFGKPVTLSCSQTLNHNVMYWYQQKSSQAPKLLFHYYDKDFNNEADTPDNFQSRRPNTSFCFLDIRSPGLGDTAMYLCATSRQEQVKTQYFGPGTRLLVL.

The CDR3 region has the DNA TGTGCCAGCAGCTCCGTGACAGGGAATGGATCACCCCTCCACTTT. As protein: CASSSVTGNGSPLHF. The V call is TRBV7-9, the J call TRBJ1-6; 7 bases are a match to TRBD1. Germline CDR1 and CDR2: SEHNR and FQNEAQ (reference sequence). This CDR3 has 15 amino acids. V shed 4 bases and J 10 bases; nucleotides not matched to a gene: 10.

This chain links TRBV2 with TRBJ2-1, with 14 bases identical to TRBD2. CDR3 length: 16 residues. Germline-derived CDR1 and CDR2 are SNHLY and FYNNEI. V dropped 2 bases and J dropped 10; count of bases not matched to a gene: 7. The CDR3 DNA reads as TGTGCCAGCAGTGAAATCGGGACTAGCGGGAGTGGGGAGCAGTTCTTC. Translating it yields CASSEIGTSGSGEQFF. Full variable domain (missing parts from reference TRBV2 and TRBJ2-1): EPEVTQTPSHQVTQMGQEVILRCVPISNHLYFYWYRQILGQKVEFLVSFYNNEISEKSEIFDDQFSVERPDGSNFTLKIRSTKLEDSAMYFCASSEIGTSGSGEQFFGPGTRLTVL.

The V and J genes are TRBV5-5 and TRBJ2-2; no firm D call. This CDR3 contains 16 residues. CDR1 is SGHKS and CDR2 is YYEKEE in the germline V gene (reference sequence). V lost 0 bases and J lost 6, with 15 bases in between. The CDR3 spells CASSLVVSRPSGELFF. In DNA form, the CDR3 reads TGTGCCAGCAGCTTGGTTGTATCGCGGCCATCCGGGGAGCTGTTTTTT.